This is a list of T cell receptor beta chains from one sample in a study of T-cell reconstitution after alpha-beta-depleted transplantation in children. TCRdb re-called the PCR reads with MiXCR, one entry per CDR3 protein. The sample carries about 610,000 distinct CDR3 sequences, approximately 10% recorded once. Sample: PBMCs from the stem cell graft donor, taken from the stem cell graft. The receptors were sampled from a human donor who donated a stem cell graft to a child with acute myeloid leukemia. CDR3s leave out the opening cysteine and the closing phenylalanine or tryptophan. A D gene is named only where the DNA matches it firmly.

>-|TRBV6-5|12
ASRRGFMVTEAF
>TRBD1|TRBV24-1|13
ATSGQGDSNQPQH
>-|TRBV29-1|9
SGAGVETQY
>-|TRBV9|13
ASSVVSSGANVLT
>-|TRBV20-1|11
SARETRGKEQY
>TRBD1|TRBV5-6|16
ASGDRGATSGSFDEQF
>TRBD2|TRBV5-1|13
ASSLGGTNTGELF
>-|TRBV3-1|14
ASSQDLASRYNEQF
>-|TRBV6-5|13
ASSYTPSLTDTQY
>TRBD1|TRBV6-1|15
ASNSVTWDRGNYGYT
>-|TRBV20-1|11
SAVQSTNEKLF
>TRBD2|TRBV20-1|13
SATGLAGGPGTQY
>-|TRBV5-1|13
ASSLQRVSYNEQF
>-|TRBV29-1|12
SPLGIRGTDTQY
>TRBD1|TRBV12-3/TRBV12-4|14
ASSSPPGQGEEKLF
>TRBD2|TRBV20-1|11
SARGWSSGALN
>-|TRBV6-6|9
ASSAPGRQF
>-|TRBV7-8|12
ASSLAKLSHEQY
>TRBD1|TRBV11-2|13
ASSYGQGLSEPQH
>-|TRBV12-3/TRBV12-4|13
ASSLQGGSTDTQY
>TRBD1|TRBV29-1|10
SVRQGTEKLF